Listed below are T cell receptor beta chains from one sample, sequenced in a study of shared clonotypes between healthy human individuals. The table came from immunoSEQ multiplex PCR; TCRdb's copy has only in-frame clones and leaves some out. The data hold 110,000 or so clones, with 65% to 75% observed a single time. The sample taken for sequencing was memory CD8+ T cells sorted from blood. Receptors were obtained from a woman in her thirties in good health. Each CDR3 is given with its conserved first and last residue. The D gene is left open where the match is weak. Where a row states a size, it is once, few, many or the class of an expanded clone; other rows omit it.

d_call	j_call	v_call	clone_size	cdr3_aa	cdr3_nt
TRBD1	TRBJ1-5	TRBV19	-	CASTGQGGVQPQHF	TGTGCCAGTACCGGGCAGGGGGGAGTTCAGCCCCAGCATTTT
-	TRBJ2-7	TRBV18	-	CASSRGDNPYEQYF	TGTGCCAGCTCACGAGGGGACAACCCCTACGAGCAGTACTTC
-	TRBJ2-7	TRBV6-5	few	CASSRLTRIYEQYF	TGTGCCAGCAGTCGACTGACTAGGATCTACGAGCAGTACTTC
-	TRBJ2-5	TRBV7-6	-	CASSFGMETQYF	TGTGCCAGCAGCTTTGGCATGGAGACCCAGTACTTC
-	TRBJ1-4	TRBV27	-	CASSPHHRGNEKLFF	TGTGCCAGCAGTCCACACCATCGGGGGAATGAAAAACTGTTTTTT
-	TRBJ2-7	TRBV9	many	CASSSRRDISYEQYF	TGTGCCAGCAGCTCCCGCCGGGACATCTCCTACGAGCAGTACTTC
-	TRBJ1-1	TRBV4-2	-	CASSLGLGHRNTEAFF	TGTGCCAGCAGCTTGGGCCTCGGACACAGGAACACTGAAGCTTTCTTT
TRBD2	TRBJ2-3	TRBV11-3	-	CASSRDYLATDTQYF	TGTGCCAGCAGTCGGGACTACCTAGCCACAGATACGCAGTATTTT
TRBD2	TRBJ2-1	TRBV10-2	-	CASPLAPDNEQFF	TGCGCCAGCCCACTAGCGCCAGACAATGAGCAGTTCTTC
TRBD1	TRBJ2-7	TRBV7-9	once	CASSSLDRGDFYEQYF	TGTGCCAGCAGCTCGTTGGACAGGGGCGACTTCTACGAGCAGTACTTC
-	TRBJ2-7	TRBV19	-	CASSTYSGNTYEQYF	TGTGCCAGTAGTACCTATAGCGGAAATACCTACGAGCAGTACTTC
-	TRBJ2-7	TRBV19	-	CASSLQGRNEQYF	TGTGCCAGTAGTCTCCAAGGCAGGAACGAGCAGTACTTC
TRBD2	TRBJ2-3	TRBV6-4	-	CASSDFRTSGAIRITDTQYF	TGTGCCAGCAGTGACTTTAGGACTAGCGGGGCCATTCGAATAACAGATACGCAGTATTTT
TRBD2	TRBJ2-1	TRBV4-1	-	CASSQELAVRGWHEQFF	TGCGCCAGCAGCCAAGAACTAGCGGTCCGGGGGTGGCATGAGCAGTTCTTC
-	TRBJ2-7	TRBV11-2	-	CASSLDQPDFYEQYF	TGTGCCAGCAGCTTAGATCAGCCGGATTTCTACGAGCAGTACTTC
-	TRBJ2-1	TRBV2	-	CASLVGQGNEQFF	TGTGCCAGCTTGGTCGGGCAGGGCAATGAGCAGTTCTTC
-	TRBJ2-1	TRBV30	-	CAWSSSDEQFF	TGTGCCTGGAGTAGTTCCGATGAGCAGTTCTTC
TRBD2	TRBJ2-3	TRBV7-9	-	CASSLLAGVSTDTQYF	TGTGCCAGCAGCTTGTTAGCGGGAGTGAGCACAGATACGCAGTATTTT
TRBD2	TRBJ2-7	TRBV11-2	-	CASGRTSGAYEQYF	TGTGCCAGCGGCCGGACTAGCGGGGCATACGAGCAGTACTTC
-	TRBJ1-3	TRBV9	-	CASSANQRARDTIYF	TGTGCCAGCAGCGCCAACCAGAGGGCCCGGGACACCATATATTTT
TRBD1	TRBJ1-2	TRBV6-4	many	CASSDNLEGGHGYTF	TGTGCCAGCAGTGACAACCTCGAAGGGGGCCATGGCTACACCTTC
-	TRBJ2-3	TRBV2	-	CASILQLSLLDADTQYF	TGTGCCAGCATCCTTCAGCTGTCCTTACTAGATGCAGATACGCAGTATTTT
-	TRBJ1-2	TRBV4-1	many	CASSQDVGQAILYGYTF	TGCGCCAGCAGCCAAGATGTAGGGCAGGCGATACTCTATGGCTACACCTTC
TRBD1	TRBJ2-7	TRBV28	-	CASSQYRGRFSYEQYF	TGTGCCAGCAGTCAATACAGGGGGCGGTTTAGCTACGAGCAGTACTTC
-	TRBJ1-2	TRBV18	-	CASSPGDYGYTF	TGTGCCAGCTCACCGGGTGACTATGGCTACACCTTC
TRBD2	TRBJ2-3	TRBV4-2	few	CASSRASGDDTDTQYF	TGTGCCAGCAGCCGAGCTAGCGGGGACGACACAGATACGCAGTATTTT
-	TRBJ2-7	TRBV5-1	once	CASSHGQGSYEQYF	TGCGCCAGCAGCCATGGTCAGGGTAGTTACGAGCAGTACTTC
-	TRBJ2-7	TRBV5-1	few	CASSLGQGEEYEQYF	TGCGCCAGCAGCTTGGGGCAGGGGGAGGAGTACGAGCAGTACTTC
-	TRBJ1-5	TRBV2	few	CASSKGGNSNQPQHF	TGTGCCAGCTCCAAAGGGGGAAATAGCAATCAGCCCCAGCATTTT
TRBD2	TRBJ2-3	TRBV11-2	-	CASSSSGRTDTQYF	TGTGCCAGCAGCTCTAGCGGGAGAACAGATACGCAGTATTTT
-	TRBJ2-2	TRBV18	-	CASSPLRLGSTGELFF	TGTGCCAGCTCACCACTACGACTAGGATCCACCGGGGAGCTGTTTTTT
TRBD2	TRBJ2-7	TRBV5-6	-	CASSPTGAGFEQYF	TGTGCCAGCAGCCCCACCGGAGCGGGGTTTGAGCAGTACTTC
-	TRBJ1-2	TRBV28	-	CASSTPVQGRYGYTF	TGTGCCAGCAGTACCCCCGTACAGGGTCGCTATGGCTACACCTTC
TRBD1	TRBJ2-7	TRBV4-2	few	CASSQDPGQGFYEQYF	TGTGCCAGCAGCCAAGATCCTGGACAGGGATTCTACGAGCAGTACTTC
-	TRBJ2-7	TRBV29-1	-	CSVTHSRSSYEQYF	TGCAGCGTGACTCACAGCCGGAGCTCCTACGAGCAGTACTTC
TRBD1	TRBJ2-5	TRBV18	-	CASSSDRLQETQYF	TGTGCCAGCTCATCGGACAGGCTTCAAGAGACCCAGTACTTC
-	TRBJ1-2	TRBV5-1	few	CASSSGTEGTGYTF	TGCGCCAGCAGCTCGGGGACGGAGGGTACGGGCTACACCTTC
-	TRBJ2-7	TRBV6-4	-	CASSPGGEYEQYF	TGTGCCAGCAGTCCCGGAGGGGAATACGAGCAGTACTTC
-	TRBJ1-2	TRBV21-1	many	CASSNARDWTGNYGYTF	TGTGCCAGCAGCAACGCCCGGGATTGGACGGGGAACTATGGCTACACCTTC
-	TRBJ2-1	TRBV29-1	-	CSVGGEISSYNEQFF	TGCAGCGTTGGAGGGGAGATTTCCTCCTACAATGAGCAGTTCTTC
-	TRBJ2-7	TRBV4-1	few	CASSQDRGIEQYF	TGCGCCAGCAGCCAAGACCGGGGGATAGAGCAGTACTTC
-	TRBJ1-2	TRBV4-1	-	CASSQLRGRDYGYTF	TGCGCCAGCAGCCAACTACGAGGGAGAGATTATGGCTACACCTTC